The 27 T cell receptor beta chains in this list originate from one sample, sequenced in a study of T cell changes during pregnancy in multiple sclerosis. The method was immunoSEQ multiplex PCR; TCRdb's version includes in-frame clones alone and lacks a portion of them. The table has around 67,000 clones, approximately 90% seen once. The specimen comprised peripheral blood, sampled in the first trimester of pregnancy. The receptor source for this set is a female donor with multiple sclerosis, enrolled in a pregnancy study.

The genes are TRBV6-5 and TRBJ2-3; TRBD1 matches at 9 bases. After removal of 2 bases from V and 1 base from J, the junction contained 1 base not matched to a gene. Germline V gene data show CDR1 as MNHEY and CDR2 as SVGAGI. The CDR3 loop spans 15 amino acids. CDR3 region: CASSYGTGRTDTQYF. The CDR3, as DNA: TGTGCCAGCAGTTACGGGACAGGGCGCACAGATACGCAGTATTTT.

This sequence joins TRBV7-6 and TRBJ2-7; 7 bases align to TRBD1. V trimming: 6 bases; J trimming: 7 bases; junction bases outside the gene matches: 15. This CDR3 is 15 amino acids long. The germline V gene encodes CDR1 SGHVS and CDR2 FNYEAQ. This CDR3 reads CASRPGTALSGEQYF. CDR3 nucleotide sequence: TGTGCCAGCAGACCCGGGACAGCCCTTTCGGGAGAGCAGTACTTC.

The J gene is TRBJ2-7, the V gene TRBV9; TRBD2 matches at 7 bases. J lost 3 bases, V lost 6 bases, and 9 bases had no gene match. Germline loops: CDR1 SGDLS, CDR2 YYNGEE. The CDR3 loop spans 14 amino acids. CDR3 nucleotides: TGTGCCAGCATCCCGGGACTACAACTCTACGAGCAGTACTTC. It yields the protein CASIPGLQLYEQYF.

This sequence joins TRBV19 and TRBJ2-3; 8 nucleotides match TRBD2. From germline, CDR1 is LNHDA and CDR2 SQIVND (reference sequence). Trimming took 6 bases from V and 2 from J; bases not matched to a gene: 7. This CDR3 is 15 amino acids long. As DNA, the CDR3 is TGTGCCAGTAGGGAGGCTAGCGGGTACACAGATACGCAGTATTTT. This encodes CASREASGYTDTQYF.

V usage is TRBV28 and J usage is TRBJ1-5; D not certain. CDR1 is MDHEN and CDR2 is SYDVKM in the germline V gene. With 7 bases removed from V and 2 bases from J, the gap between germline ends came to 6 bases. The CDR3 is 12 amino acids. As DNA, the CDR3 is TGTGCCAGCACCACTGGCAATCAGCCCCAGCATTTT. This gives the protein CASTTGNQPQHF. Variable domain in full (rest from reference TRBV28 and TRBJ1-5): DVKVTQSSRYLVKRTGEKVFLECVQDMDHENMFWYRQDPGLGLRLIYFSYDVKMKEKGDIPEGYSVSREKKERFSLILESASTNQTSMYLCASTTGNQPQHFGDGTRLSIL.

J is TRBJ1-5 and V is TRBV6-1; the match to TRBD1 covers 7 bases. Germline V gene lookup returns CDR1 MNHNS and CDR2 SASEGT. Trimming at V came to 4 bases and at J to 5 bases, leaving 11 bases not matched to a gene. The CDR3 spans 16 residues. CDR3 sequence reads: CASSGAQGELYQPQHF. The CDR3 nucleotides read TGTGCCAGCAGTGGGGCGCAGGGGGAACTCTATCAGCCCCAGCATTTT.

V usage is TRBV5-6 and J usage is TRBJ2-2; D is perhaps TRBD2 (5 bases). Trimming cost V 7 bases and J 3 bases, with 16 bases left between them. Looked up from germline, CDR1 is SGHDT and CDR2 is YYEEEE. This CDR3 contains 15 residues. The CDR3: CASGPIGGDTGELFF. Here the CDR3 DNA reads TGTGCCAGCGGCCCCATCGGAGGAGACACCGGGGAGCTGTTTTTT.

In this sample, this clone turned up once. The chain has TRBV7-2 and TRBJ2-5; 9 positions agree with TRBD1. The CDR3 totals 16 residues. Trimming removed 5 bases from V and 5 bases from J; junction bases left unmatched: 12. In germline, CDR1 is SGHTA, CDR2 FQGNSA. The CDR3 nucleotides are TGTGCCAGCAGCCCGCCGATACAGGGGGCGGGTGAGACCCAGTACTTC. Its translation: CASSPPIQGAGETQYF.

The chain has TRBV5-4 and TRBJ2-7; a possible D gene is TRBD2 (6 bases). Germline V gene sequence: CDR1 SGHNT, CDR2 YYREEE (reference sequence). The CDR3 has 18 amino acids. V dropped 4 bases and J dropped 4 bases, with 27 bases sitting between them. CDR3 sequence reads: CASSIGTGLRLEGYEQYF. For the CDR3, the DNA is TGTGCCAGCAGCATCGGGACGGGCCTCAGGTTGGAGGGATACGAGCAGTACTTC.

Here the CDR3 DNA reads TGTGCCACCCGAGGGGGCCCCTACGAGCAGTACTTC. Translated: CATRGGPYEQYF. This sequence joins TRBV6-6 and TRBJ2-7, with 7 bases lining up with TRBD1. Losses at the gene ends were 10 bases for V and 2 bases for J; bases not matched to a gene: 5. CDR1 is MNHNY, CDR2 SVGAGI, per germline (reference sequence). CDR3 size: 12 residues.

V and J are TRBV14 and TRBJ1-2, with D maybe TRBD1 (6 bases). V was shortened by 2 bases and J by 7 bases, with 17 bases between the two germline ends. The CDR3 sequence is 15 residues long. Per germline, CDR1 SGHDN and CDR2 FVKESK. CDR3 protein: CASSQTGGRGVGYTF. DNA for the CDR3: TGTGCCAGCAGCCAAACCGGGGGGCGAGGGGTTGGCTACACCTTC.

This clone was seen just once. The CDR3 bases are TGTGCCATCAGTAGAACAGGGAACACTGAAGCTTTCTTT. Protein product: CAISRTGNTEAFF. The genes are TRBV10-3 and TRBJ1-1, with D tentatively TRBD1 (5 bases). Germline V gene lookup returns CDR1 ENHRY and CDR2 SYGVKD. This CDR3 is built from 13 residues. The V end was cut by 5 bases, the J end by 1 base, with 8 bases between.

The chain links TRBV9 to TRBJ2-1; tentative D call: TRBD1 (6 bases). The V gene lost 4 bases and the J gene lost 4 bases, with 9 bases spanning the gap. The CDR3 runs to 13 residues. The germline V gene has CDR1 SGDLS and CDR2 YYNGEE. The CDR3 loop is CASSMDSYNEQFF. As DNA, the CDR3 is TGTGCCAGCAGCATGGACAGTTACAATGAGCAGTTCTTC.

The chain employs TRBV6-1 and TRBJ2-7; tentative D call: TRBD1 (5 bases). The CDR3 length is 14 residues. CDR1 is MNHNS and CDR2 is SASEGT in the germline V gene. V was pared by 4 bases and J by 0 bases, with 10 bases between. CDR3 sequence reads: CASSVDTGSYEQYF. The CDR3 DNA reads TGTGCCAGCAGTGTCGACACAGGCTCCTACGAGCAGTACTTC.

The chain combines TRBV10-3 with TRBJ2-3, with D possibly matching TRBD2 (6 bases). The CDR3 has 14 amino acids. Trimming removed 8 bases at V and 6 bases at J, with 18 bases between. Germline lookup yields CDR1 ENHRY and CDR2 SYGVKD. CDR3 loop: CAIAGGRDRDTQYF. The CDR3 bases are TGTGCCATCGCAGGTGGGCGGGATAGGGATACGCAGTATTTT.

This clone was observed a few times. The chain is built from TRBV9 and TRBJ2-1; TRBD2 matches 11 bases. The germline CDR1 and CDR2 sequences are SGDLS and YYNGEE. Trimming took 4 bases from V and 4 from J; bases not matched to a gene: 7. The CDR3 runs to 16 residues. The CDR3 sequence: CASSPPGTSGYNEQFF. The CDR3 region has the DNA TGTGCCAGCAGCCCCCCCGGGACTAGCGGATACAATGAGCAGTTCTTC.

The chain joins TRBV7-2 to TRBJ2-3; 11 nucleotides match TRBD2. The CDR3 totals 18 residues. The J segment lost 1 base and the V segment lost 6 bases, leaving 12 bases of the junction unmatched. Germline CDR1 SGHTA, CDR2 FQGNSA. CDR3 loop: CASRPPGLAELGTDTQYF. In DNA, the CDR3 is TGTGCCAGCAGACCCCCGGGACTAGCGGAACTGGGCACAGATACGCAGTATTTT.

The V call is TRBV7-6, the J call TRBJ2-1; 8 bases line up with TRBD2. V shed 2 bases, J shed 5 bases, and the junction held 5 bases outside the gene matches. Germline CDR1 and CDR2: SGHVS and FNYEAQ. The CDR3 runs 15 residues. The CDR3 region is CASSLIAGRDNEQFF. CDR3 DNA: TGTGCCAGCAGCTTAATAGCGGGAAGAGACAATGAGCAGTTCTTC.

V gene TRBV9 combines with J gene TRBJ2-1; tentative D call: TRBD2 (6 bases). CDR3 length: 15 residues. Germline V gene data show CDR1 as SGDLS and CDR2 as YYNGEE. V lost 0 bases, J lost 4 bases, and 11 bases lay in between. CDR3 protein: CASSVGLGSYNEQFF. The CDR3 DNA follows: TGTGCCAGCAGCGTAGGACTAGGTTCTTACAATGAGCAGTTCTTC.

The table lists this clone with a count of one. The V call is TRBV5-1, the J call TRBJ1-1; 9 bases line up with TRBD1. V was pared by 4 bases and J by 8 bases, with 12 bases of the junction left unmatched. This CDR3 spans 15 amino acids. CDR1 SGHRS and CDR2 YFSETQ come from the germline V gene. CDR3 loop: CASSPDRGSYAEAFF. CDR3 DNA sequence: TGCGCCAGCAGCCCGGACAGGGGCTCATACGCGGAAGCTTTCTTT.

The CDR3 DNA follows: TGTGCCATCAGTGCTACACTAGCGGGAGGAGGGTCCTCCTACAATGAGCAGTTCTTC. It translates to CAISATLAGGGSSYNEQFF. This sequence joins TRBV10-3 and TRBJ2-1; 12 nucleotides agree with TRBD2. The CDR3 covers 19 residues. Per germline, CDR1 ENHRY and CDR2 SYGVKD. Trimming at V came to 4 bases and at J to 0 bases, leaving 10 bases not matched to a gene.

The V gene is TRBV5-4, the J gene TRBJ2-7; 8 positions match TRBD1. The germline gives CDR1 SGHNT, CDR2 YYREEE (reference sequence). The CDR3 is 15 residues long. V was clipped by 2 bases and J by 1 base; unmatched bases: 5. The CDR3, as DNA: TGTGCCAGCAGCTTTGACCAGGGGGCTTCCTACGAGCAGTACTTC. It codes for CASSFDQGASYEQYF.

This clone has only one observation. The gene calls are TRBV27 and TRBJ2-1; D gene ambiguous. The CDR3 extends over 13 amino acids. V lost 4 bases to trimming and J lost 5 bases, with 9 bases between them. Germline assignment: CDR1 MNHEY and CDR2 SMNVEV (reference sequence). CDR3 DNA sequence: TGTGCCAGCAGTTACTCTAAGAACAATGAGCAGTTCTTC. It specifies CASSYSKNNEQFF.

This clone was recorded once. The V and J genes are TRBV28 and TRBJ2-7, with 8 bases that match TRBD2. Germline assignment: CDR1 MDHEN and CDR2 SYDVKM. Unmatched junction bases numbered 9, after V lost 3 bases and J lost 5 bases. The CDR3 is made up of 15 amino acids. The CDR3, as DNA: TGTGCCAGCAGTTTTGGCGGGAGGCCCCCTAACGAGCAGTACTTC. Amino acids: CASSFGGRPPNEQYF.

The chain couples TRBV30 to TRBJ2-5; no clear D. This CDR3 contains 13 residues. Trimming left V 2 bases short and J 1 base short, with 8 bases between. CDR1 is GTSNPN, CDR2 SVGIG, per germline (reference sequence). The CDR3 loop reads CAWSFRVQETQYF. CDR3 nucleotides: TGTGCCTGGAGTTTTCGAGTCCAAGAGACCCAGTACTTC.

The CDR3 DNA sequence: TGTGCCAGCAGGGGGACAGGGAGGGGGGAGACCCAGTACTTC. Translation: CASRGTGRGETQYF. The chain links TRBV6-5 to TRBJ2-5, with 9 nucleotides matching TRBD1. From germline, CDR1 is MNHEY and CDR2 SVGAGI. The CDR3 consists of 14 residues. Losses at the gene ends were 6 bases for V and 5 bases for J; bases not matched to a gene: 7.

The chain joins TRBV12-5 to TRBJ2-1; 7 bases fit TRBD2. V was pared by 5 bases and J by 8 bases, with 6 bases of the junction left unmatched. Per the germline V gene, CDR1 is LGHNT and CDR2 is FRNRAP. The CDR3 length is 13 residues. DNA of the CDR3: TGTGCTAGTGGTAAAGAAGCGGGATATGAGCAGTTCTTC. Protein sequence: CASGKEAGYEQFF.